This passage covers 25 T cell receptor beta chains from one sample sequenced in a study of blood T cell repertoires in COVID-19. Profiling relied on immunoSEQ multiplex PCR, and the TCRdb table lists in-frame clones only, not all of them. Found here are fewer than 150,000 clones, 65% to 90% of them singletons; the top ten hold around 3%. Input material: peripheral blood. The receptor source for this set is a man in his fifties with acute or convalescent COVID-19.

The genes are TRBV13 and TRBJ2-1, with 11 nucleotides matching TRBD2. The CDR3 runs 12 residues. Trimming cost V 5 bases and J 13 bases; bases outside gene matches: 4. Germline CDR1 PRHDT, CDR2 FYEKMQ (reference sequence). In DNA, the CDR3 is TGTGCCAGCAGCGAAACTAGCGGGGGTCAGTTCTTC. Translated: CASSETSGGQFF.

The V and J genes are TRBV27 and TRBJ2-7; TRBD1 aligns across 7 bases. V lost 6 bases, J lost 4 bases, and 15 bases stayed unmatched. This CDR3 region has 16 residues. Germline V CDR1 and CDR2: MNHEY, SMNVEV (reference sequence). CDR3 bases: TGTGCCAGCAGGCAGACCTCGGACAGGTTCCCTTACGAGCAGTACTTC. It encodes CASRQTSDRFPYEQYF.

The rearrangement joins TRBV4-1 to TRBJ2-5, with TRBD2 as a possible D gene (6 bases). The CDR3 spans 13 residues. Trimming shortened V by 6 bases and J by 5 bases, and 13 bases separated the two germline ends. CDR1 is MGHRA, CDR2 YSYEKL, per germline. The CDR3 DNA sequence: TGCGCCAGCAGTGGGACTGGCCAGGAGACCCAGTACTTC. Translation: CASSGTGQETQYF.

V is TRBV18 and J is TRBJ1-2; unclear D gene. CDR1 is KGHSH, CDR2 LQKENI, per germline. With 2 bases removed from V and 3 bases from J, the gap between germline ends came to 19 bases. The CDR3 has 17 residues. This chain's CDR3 is CASSPTVFTSMDYGYTF. The CDR3 DNA follows: TGTGCCAGCTCACCAACAGTCTTCACCAGTATGGACTATGGCTACACCTTC.

The gene calls are TRBV10-1 and TRBJ2-5, with TRBD2 matching over 8 bases. The trim removed 3 bases at V and 0 bases at J, leaving 3 bases unmatched. Per germline, CDR1 WNHNN and CDR2 SYGVQD (reference sequence). The CDR3 runs to 15 residues. CDR3 region: CASSDQAGDQETQYF. CDR3 DNA sequence: TGCGCCAGCAGTGACCAAGCGGGGGACCAAGAGACCCAGTACTTC.

The chain is built from TRBV12-2 and TRBJ1-3; the table's D call, TRBD1, has no DNA check behind it. TRBV12-2 is listed as a pseudogene. This CDR3 comprises 16 residues. This chain's CDR3 is CASRFDRRDRGNTIYF. The CDR3 bases are TGTGCAAGTCGCTTCGACCGCCGGGACAGAGGAAACACCATATATTTT.

This chain uses TRBV6-5 with TRBJ1-1; D gene ambiguous. Trimming shortened V by 10 bases and J by 5 bases, and 11 bases separated the two germline ends. The CDR3 covers 11 residues. In germline, CDR1 is MNHEY, CDR2 SVGAGI. The CDR3 DNA follows: TGTGCCACTGTCCGGGGAACTGAAGCTTTCTTT. It yields the protein CATVRGTEAFF.

J is TRBJ2-1 and V is TRBV29-1; 11 bases map to TRBD2. Germline CDR1 SQVTM, CDR2 ANQGSEA. This CDR3 contains 18 residues. Trimming cost V 5 bases and J 0 bases; bases outside gene matches: 12. CDR3 in amino acids: CSVKGGLAETHSYNEQFF. Here the CDR3 DNA reads TGCAGCGTTAAAGGGGGACTAGCGGAAACTCACTCCTACAATGAGCAGTTCTTC.

The chain couples TRBV14 to TRBJ1-3, with TRBD1 matching 7 bases. The CDR3 spans 14 residues. Trimming took 4 bases from V and 4 from J; bases not matched to a gene: 4. The germline V gene encodes CDR1 SGHDN and CDR2 FVKESK. The CDR3 DNA sequence: TGTGCCAGCAGCCGTACAGGGGTCGGAAACACCATATATTTT. Encoded protein: CASSRTGVGNTIYF.

CDR3 in amino acids: CASSSVRGRASTDTQYF. The CDR3 DNA follows: TGTGCCAGCAGCTCAGTCAGGGGCCGAGCTAGCACAGATACGCAGTATTTT. The chain has TRBV14 and TRBJ2-3, with D perhaps matching TRBD1 (6 bases). The CDR3 covers 17 residues. Between the trimmed V and J ends, which lost 5 bases and 0 bases, there was a span of 18 bases. The germline V gene has CDR1 SGHDN and CDR2 FVKESK.

The rearrangement uses TRBV27 and TRBJ2-2, with 7 bases aligning to TRBD1. CDR1 MNHEY and CDR2 SMNVEV come from the germline V gene (reference sequence). This CDR3 contains 16 residues. Germline trimming cut 3 bases from V and 1 base from J; bases unmatched to any gene: 5. The CDR3 region is CASSFAWTGNTGELFF. The CDR3 DNA reads TGTGCCAGCAGTTTCGCCTGGACAGGGAACACCGGGGAGCTGTTTTTT.

The chain combines TRBV11-3 with TRBJ1-2; 8 bases agree with TRBD1. The V and J ends lost 5 bases and 3 bases, in that order; junction bases with no gene match: 2. Germline V gene sequence: CDR1 SGHNT, CDR2 YENEEA. The CDR3 runs 13 residues. In DNA, the CDR3 is TGTGCCAGCAGCCAGGGACAGGACTATGGCTACACCTTC. It yields the protein CASSQGQDYGYTF.

This rearrangement joins TRBV6-6 to TRBJ2-2; D call uncertain. V was clipped by 0 bases and J by 6 bases, with 14 bases between them. CDR1 and CDR2 (germline): MNHNY, SVGAGI (reference sequence). The CDR3 has 16 amino acids. CDR3 sequence reads: CASSYSSGSMSGELFF. The CDR3, as DNA: TGTGCCAGCAGTTACTCCTCAGGCTCAATGTCCGGGGAGCTGTTTTTT.

The V call is TRBV4-2, the J call TRBJ1-5; 9 bases map to TRBD1. V shed 4 bases, J shed 0 bases, and the junction held 13 bases outside the gene matches. CDR1 and CDR2 (germline): LGHNA, YNFKEQ. This CDR3 has 19 residues. The CDR3 protein is CASSPGRDRERDSNQPQHF. CDR3 DNA: TGTGCCAGCAGCCCTGGCCGGGACAGGGAGCGTGATAGCAATCAGCCCCAGCATTTT.

This clone was detected only once. The chain links TRBV6-5 to TRBJ2-7; 12 nucleotides match TRBD1. This CDR3 has 15 residues. Germline values: CDR1 MNHEY, CDR2 SVGAGI. Trimming at V came to 3 bases and at J to 6 bases, leaving 6 bases not matched to a gene. CDR3 protein: CASSYGTGGWGEQYF. The CDR3 DNA reads TGTGCCAGCAGTTATGGGACAGGGGGCTGGGGCGAGCAGTACTTC.

The chain is built from TRBV5-6 and TRBJ1-6, with a weak D call TRBD1 (6 bases). The CDR3 has 16 residues. V was trimmed by 4 bases and J by 7 bases, leaving 18 bases between them. Germline V gene sequence: CDR1 SGHDT, CDR2 YYEEEE. DNA for the CDR3: TGTGCCAGCAGCGCGGCAACAGGGCTTTGGAATTCACCCCTCCACTTT. Protein product: CASSAATGLWNSPLHF.

This chain links TRBV14 with TRBJ2-2; unclear D gene. V was cut by 4 bases and J by 7 bases, with 10 bases left in between. The CDR3 runs 13 residues. Germline V lookup: CDR1 SGHDN, CDR2 FVKESK. CDR3 in amino acids: CASSLRGGGELFF. In DNA form, the CDR3 reads TGTGCCAGCAGCCTTAGAGGTGGCGGGGAGCTGTTTTTT.

The rearrangement uses TRBV10-2 and TRBJ2-1, with 7 nucleotides matching TRBD2. Germline values: CDR1 WSHSY, CDR2 SAAADI. V shed 11 bases, J shed 15 bases, and the junction held 16 bases outside the gene matches. This CDR3 comprises 12 residues. CDR3 amino acids: CAAERDPRGVFF. In nucleotides, the CDR3 is TGCGCCGCGGAGCGGGACCCGCGAGGAGTGTTCTTC.

V usage is TRBV4-1 and J usage is TRBJ1-5; 8 positions match TRBD1. Germline CDR1 is MGHRA and CDR2 is YSYEKL. V gave up 1 base and J gave up 4 bases; unmatched junction bases: 6. CDR3 length: 16 residues. CDR3: CASSQGSDRANQPQHF. The CDR3 DNA reads as TGCGCCAGCAGCCAAGGATCGGACAGGGCAAATCAGCCCCAGCATTTT.

V is TRBV5-1 and J is TRBJ2-1; the D gene is possibly TRBD2 (5 bases). Germline lookup yields CDR1 SGHRS and CDR2 YFSETQ. The CDR3 is 17 residues long. V shed 0 bases and J shed 5 bases, with 18 bases lying between them. CDR3 sequence: CASSLGSGVSGHNEQFF. The DNA of the CDR3 is TGCGCCAGCAGCTTGGGATCTGGCGTGAGCGGCCACAATGAGCAGTTCTTC.

This rearrangement joins TRBV5-6 to TRBJ1-4; no clear D. The CDR3 runs 13 residues. Germline V CDR1 and CDR2: SGHDT, YYEEEE. V was shortened by 8 bases and J by 10 bases, with 18 bases between the two germline ends. Here the CDR3 DNA reads TGTGCCAGACACGACTCCTCGGATGTAAAACTGTTTTTT. This gives the protein CARHDSSDVKLFF.

V usage is TRBV9 and J usage is TRBJ2-5; 11 bases are a match to TRBD2. The CDR3 has 18 amino acids. The J segment lost 4 bases and the V segment lost 6 bases, leaving 17 bases of the junction unmatched. Looked up from germline, CDR1 is SGDLS and CDR2 is YYNGEE. CDR3 nucleotides: TGTGCCAGCACCCGCGGGGTAGCGGGAGGGGGGGTGGTAGAGACCCAGTACTTC. Translated, it gives CASTRGVAGGGVVETQYF.

The genes are TRBV14 and TRBJ2-7, with D possibly TRBD1 on 5 matching bases. Germline V gene lookup returns CDR1 SGHDN and CDR2 FVKESK. The CDR3 has 15 amino acids. Trimming stripped 0 bases from V and 3 bases from J, with 12 bases between. The DNA for the CDR3 is TGTGCCAGCAGCCAAGATCCCGACAGAATCTACGAGCAGTACTTC. Residues: CASSQDPDRIYEQYF.

This clone was seen once. The chain recombines TRBV9 with TRBJ2-2, with 9 bases that match TRBD1. The CDR3 sequence is 15 residues long. After removal of 0 bases from V and 5 bases from J, the junction contained 2 bases not matched to a gene. Germline V CDR1 and CDR2: SGDLS, YYNGEE. The CDR3 loop is CASSVGQGVTGELFF. The CDR3 DNA reads as TGTGCCAGCAGCGTAGGACAGGGGGTAACCGGGGAGCTGTTTTTT.

The rearrangement uses TRBV28 and TRBJ2-1; 10 nucleotides line up with TRBD1. J was trimmed by 13 bases and V by 6 bases; bases with no gene match: 6. Germline V gene data show CDR1 as MDHEN and CDR2 as SYDVKM. This CDR3 contains 12 residues. In nucleotides, the CDR3 is TGTGCCAGCAGACTGGGACAGGGGATACAGTTCTTC. This encodes CASRLGQGIQFF. The full variable domain, completed using reference TRBV28 and TRBJ2-1, is DVKVTQSSRYLVKRTGEKVFLECVQDMDHENMFWYRQDPGLGLRLIYFSYDVKMKEKGDIPEGYSVSREKKERFSLILESASTNQTSMYLCASRLGQGIQFFGPGTRLTVL.